The clone carrying this T cell receptor beta chain was observed a few times. Antigen unknown. CDR1 is LNHDA, CDR2 SQIVND, per germline (reference sequence). Trimming cost V 5 bases and J 1 base; bases outside gene matches: 4. The CDR3 loop spans 14 amino acids. This specimen belongs to a study of siplizumab effects on memory and regulatory T cells. Assaying covered roughly 92,000 TCR templates per sample. Profiled with immunoSEQ multiplex PCR; TCRdb holds only in-frame clones, not every one. The data contain around 45,000 clones, 87% of them singletons. Study outcomes and limitations: Naive T cells appeared more varied than memory cells and looked like key alloresponse contributors. Siplizumab, the agent tested, significantly reduced alloreactive sequences traceable to unstimulated CD4+ memory cells.

The source material was naive CD8+ T cells sorted from blood. The chain combines TRBV19 with TRBJ1-1; TRBD1 aligns across 7 bases. The receptor was isolated from a human donor in good health. The CDR3 region has the DNA TGTGCCAGTAGTTGGGGGACAGAGAACACTGAAGCTTTCTTT. It is translated as CASSWGTENTEAFF.